This paragraph reports one T cell receptor beta chain. The entry originates in a study of long-term antiretroviral therapy in people with HIV. This CDR3 has 16 residues. V lost 6 bases and J lost 2; bases outside the gene matches: 10. Germline V CDR1 and CDR2: ENHRY, SYGVKD. immunoSEQ v3.0 was run at survey level. Profiling relied on immunoSEQ multiplex PCR, and the TCRdb table lists in-frame clones only, not all of them. The sample records roughly 23,000 clones, less than 90% being singletons. This TCR derives from a woman aged 45 to 65 with HIV. The chain couples TRBV10-3 to TRBJ1-5, with 7 bases matching TRBD1. The sample was unsorted PBMCs, taken 1.9 years after starting antiretroviral therapy. CDR3 region: CAISKQGTQGNQPQHF. In DNA form, the CDR3 reads TGTGCCATCAGCAAACAGGGGACGCAAGGCAATCAGCCCCAGCATTTT.